This T cell receptor beta chain was observed in a study of T cell repertoires in cytomegalovirus infection. Across the whole study: CMV infection and matching HLA type were both indicated by public TCR beta signatures.

Study-level results: The ex vivo response was dominated by HLA-C-restricted CMV-specific TCR beta clonotypes.

In its sample, this clonotype was seen many times. Antigen specificity is unknown. TCRdb called the reads again in MiXCR, with one record for every CDR3 protein. This table has approximately 490,000 distinct CDR3 sequences, roughly 10% appearing once. Germline loops: CDR1 MDHEN, CDR2 SYDVKM. The CDR3 runs to 16 residues. Trimming left V 5 bases short and J 2 bases short, with 16 bases between. This TCR came from a human donor in good health (CMV status not recorded). Some clones in this sample may be carry-over from other donors' samples. Specimen: PBMCs. The gene calls are TRBV28 and TRBJ2-1, with D possibly TRBD2 on 6 matching bases. The CDR3 here is CASSTRLELTYNEQFF. The DNA for the CDR3 is TGTGCCAGCAGTACGAGACTAGAGCTGACCTACAATGAGCAGTTCTTC. Using reference TRBV28 and TRBJ2-1 for the parts outside the CDR3, the full variable domain is DVKVTQSSRYLVKRTGEKVFLECVQDMDHENMFWYRQDPGLGLRLIYFSYDVKMKEKGDIPEGYSVSREKKERFSLILESASTNQTSMYLCASSTRLELTYNEQFFGPGTRLTVL.